This TCR beta chain was captured by sequencing in a study of control samples from healthy donors and cancer patients. Germline V gene lookup returns CDR1 LGHNA and CDR2 YNFKEQ. The CDR3 is 16 residues long. Trimming took 0 bases from V and 2 from J, leaving 13 bases between them. Data came from immunoSEQ multiplex PCR; TCRdb stores just in-frame clones and leaves some out. Of about 58,000 clones in the sample, 70% to 90% were seen once. V is TRBV4-2 and J is TRBJ1-2; D perhaps matches TRBD1 (5 bases). The sequence derives from a woman between 55 and 75 years old with lung cancer. Sequencing was done on a sample of PBMCs. In nucleotides, the CDR3 is TGTGCCAGCAGCCAAGATCTTCTGGGGCGAAACTATGGCTACACCTTC. Its protein is CASSQDLLGRNYGYTF.